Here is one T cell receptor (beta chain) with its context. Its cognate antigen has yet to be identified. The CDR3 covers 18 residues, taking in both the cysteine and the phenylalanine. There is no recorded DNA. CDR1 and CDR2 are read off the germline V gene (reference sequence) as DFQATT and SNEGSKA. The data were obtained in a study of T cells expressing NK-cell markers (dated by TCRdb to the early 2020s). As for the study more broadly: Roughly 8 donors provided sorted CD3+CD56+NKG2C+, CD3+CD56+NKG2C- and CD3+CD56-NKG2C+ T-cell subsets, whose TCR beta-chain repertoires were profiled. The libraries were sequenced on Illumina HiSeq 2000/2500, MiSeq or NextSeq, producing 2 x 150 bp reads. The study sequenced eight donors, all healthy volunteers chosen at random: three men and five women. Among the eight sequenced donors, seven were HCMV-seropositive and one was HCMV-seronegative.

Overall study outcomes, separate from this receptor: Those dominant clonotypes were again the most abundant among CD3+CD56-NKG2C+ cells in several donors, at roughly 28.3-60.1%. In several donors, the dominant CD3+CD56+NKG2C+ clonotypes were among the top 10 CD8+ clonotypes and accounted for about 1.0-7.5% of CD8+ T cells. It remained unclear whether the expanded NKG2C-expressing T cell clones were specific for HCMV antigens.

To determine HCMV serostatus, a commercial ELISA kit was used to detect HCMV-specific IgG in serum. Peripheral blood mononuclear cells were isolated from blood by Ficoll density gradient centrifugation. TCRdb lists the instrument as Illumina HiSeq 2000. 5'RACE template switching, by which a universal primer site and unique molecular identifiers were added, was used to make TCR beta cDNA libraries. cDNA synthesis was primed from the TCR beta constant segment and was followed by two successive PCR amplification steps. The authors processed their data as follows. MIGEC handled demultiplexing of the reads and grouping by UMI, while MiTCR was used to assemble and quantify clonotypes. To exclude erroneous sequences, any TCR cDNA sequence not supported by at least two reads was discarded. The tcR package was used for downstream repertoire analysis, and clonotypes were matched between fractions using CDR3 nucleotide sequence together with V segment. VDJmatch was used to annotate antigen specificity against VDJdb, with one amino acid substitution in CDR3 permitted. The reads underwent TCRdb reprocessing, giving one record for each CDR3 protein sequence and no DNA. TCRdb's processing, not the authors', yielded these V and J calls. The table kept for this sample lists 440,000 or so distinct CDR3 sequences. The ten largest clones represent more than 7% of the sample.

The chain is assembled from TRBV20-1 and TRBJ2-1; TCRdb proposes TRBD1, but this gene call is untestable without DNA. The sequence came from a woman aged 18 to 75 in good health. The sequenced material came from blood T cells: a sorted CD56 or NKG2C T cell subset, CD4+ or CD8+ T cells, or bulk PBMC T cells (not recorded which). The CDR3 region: CSARGGLGSGGHYNEQFF.